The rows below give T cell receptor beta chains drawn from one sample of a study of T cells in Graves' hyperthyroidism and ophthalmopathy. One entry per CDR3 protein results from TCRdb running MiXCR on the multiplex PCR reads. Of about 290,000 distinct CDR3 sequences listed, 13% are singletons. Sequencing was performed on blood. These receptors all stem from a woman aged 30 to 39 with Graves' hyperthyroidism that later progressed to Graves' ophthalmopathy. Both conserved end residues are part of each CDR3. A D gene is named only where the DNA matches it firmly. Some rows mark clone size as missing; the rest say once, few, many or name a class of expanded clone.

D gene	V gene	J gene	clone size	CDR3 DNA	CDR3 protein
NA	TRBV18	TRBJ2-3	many	TGTGCCAGCTCACCACTGGGAGTCATGCGCTCAGATACGCAGTATTTT	CASSPLGVMRSDTQYF
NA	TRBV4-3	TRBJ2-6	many	TGCGCCAGCAGCCAGGAAGGACAGTCCTCTGGGGCCAACGTCCTGACTTTC	CASSQEGQSSGANVLTF
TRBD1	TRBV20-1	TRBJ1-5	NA	TGCAGTGCTCCGGACAGGGGCAATCAGCCCCAGCATTTT	CSAPDRGNQPQHF
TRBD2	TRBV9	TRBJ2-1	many	TGTGCCAGCAGCTCTAGCGGGGTGGCAGGGAATGAGCAGTTCTTC	CASSSSGVAGNEQFF
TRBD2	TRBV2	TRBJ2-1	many	TGTGCCAGCAGAGCGACTAGCGGGAGGACGAATGAGCAGTTCTTC	CASRATSGRTNEQFF
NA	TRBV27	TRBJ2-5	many	TGTGCCAGCGCCTCCTTAGCCGGCTATTTGGAGACCCAGTACTTC	CASASLAGYLETQYF
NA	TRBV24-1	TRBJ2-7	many	TGTGCCACCAGTGACGGTCGACTCAGGGGAATCCACTACGAGCAGTACTTC	CATSDGRLRGIHYEQYF
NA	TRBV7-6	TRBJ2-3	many	TGTGCCAGCAGCTTTTCTAGCACAGATACGCAGTATTTT	CASSFSSTDTQYF
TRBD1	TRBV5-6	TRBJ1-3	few	TGTGCCAGCAGCTTGGATCCCACAGGGGCGAATGCCATATATTTT	CASSLDPTGANAIYF
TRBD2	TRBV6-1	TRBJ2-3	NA	TGTGCCGCCTCTAGCGGAAGCACAGATACGCAGTATTTT	CAASSGSTDTQYF
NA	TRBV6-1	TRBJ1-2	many	TGTGCCAGCAGTGAAGAGAGAGGGTTTGGCTACACCTTC	CASSEERGFGYTF
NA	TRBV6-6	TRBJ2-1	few	TGTGCCAGCAGTTACTCAACAACAGGGTCCAATGAGCAGTTCTTC	CASSYSTTGSNEQFF
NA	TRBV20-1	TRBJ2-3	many	TGCAGTGCGTGGGGACAAAGAACAGATACGCAGTATTTT	CSAWGQRTDTQYF
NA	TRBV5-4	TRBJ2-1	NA	TGTGCCAGCAGCGGGTTGGACAGCCGGGAGCAGTTCTTC	CASSGLDSREQFF
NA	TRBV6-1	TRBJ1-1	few	TGTGCCAGCAGTCCTTTAGGGGCTGACGGGGGTATGAACACTGAAGCTTTCTTT	CASSPLGADGGMNTEAFF
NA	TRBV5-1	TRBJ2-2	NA	TGCGCCAGCAATGGACAGAACACCGGGGAGCTGTTTTTT	CASNGQNTGELFF
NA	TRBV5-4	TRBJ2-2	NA	TGTGTCAGCAGCTTAGTCAGGGCCGGGGAGCTGTTTTTT	CVSSLVRAGELFF
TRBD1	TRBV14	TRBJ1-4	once	TGTGCCAGCAGCCGGGTTTCTCCGGGACAGGGAAATGAAAAACTGTTTTTT	CASSRVSPGQGNEKLFF
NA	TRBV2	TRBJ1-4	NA	TGTGCCACTCACGGCCGCGCAACTAATGAAAAACTGTTTTTT	CATHGRATNEKLFF
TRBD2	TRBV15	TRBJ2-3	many	TGTGCCACCAGCGCCCGACTAGCTGGAGATACGCAGTATTTT	CATSARLAGDTQYF
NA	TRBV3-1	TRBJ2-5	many	TGTGCCAGCAGCCAAGATAGGAGCGGTCCCATCCAAGAGACCCAGTACTTC	CASSQDRSGPIQETQYF
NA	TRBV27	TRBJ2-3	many	TGTGCCAGCTCGGGGTTGGGCTATACGCAGTATTTT	CASSGLGYTQYF
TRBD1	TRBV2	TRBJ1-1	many	TGTGCCAGCAGTGATCCTCTCCGGACAGGGGGCGCGGACCCTGAAGCTTTCTTT	CASSDPLRTGGADPEAFF
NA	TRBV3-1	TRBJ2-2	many	TGTGCCAGCAGCCAGAACGGGGAGCTGTTTTTT	CASSQNGELFF
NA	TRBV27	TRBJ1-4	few	TGTGCCAGCACGGGGGGAGGGGAAAAACTGTTTTTT	CASTGGGEKLFF
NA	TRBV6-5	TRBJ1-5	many	TGTGCCAGCAGTTACAGAATGGGCAGGGGATCCGATCAGCCCCAGCATTTT	CASSYRMGRGSDQPQHF
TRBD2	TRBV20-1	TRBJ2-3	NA	TGCAGTGCTAGTAGTGCCAGCAGCTGGGGCCCAAGCGGGGGAAGCACAGATACGCAGTATTTT	CSASSASSWGPSGGSTDTQYF
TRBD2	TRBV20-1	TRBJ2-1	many	TGCAGTGCTAGAGGACTAGCACGATACAATGAGCAGTTCTTC	CSARGLARYNEQFF
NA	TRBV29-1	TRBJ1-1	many	TGCAGCGTTGAAGTGGTACAGGGGAACACTGAAGCTTTCTTT	CSVEVVQGNTEAFF